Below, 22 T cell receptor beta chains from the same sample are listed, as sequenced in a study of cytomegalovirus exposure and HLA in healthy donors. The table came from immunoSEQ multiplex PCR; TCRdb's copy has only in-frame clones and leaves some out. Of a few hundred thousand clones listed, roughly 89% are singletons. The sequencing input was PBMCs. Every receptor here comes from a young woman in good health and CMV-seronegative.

The CDR3 protein is CASSFGRGQGTGELFF. In DNA form, the CDR3 reads TGTGCCAGCAGCTTTGGTAGGGGGCAGGGTACCGGGGAGCTGTTTTTT. The chain employs TRBV7-8 and TRBJ2-2, with TRBD1 matching 7 bases. Trimming cost V 3 bases and J 5 bases; bases outside gene matches: 9. Germline V CDR1 and CDR2: SGHVS, FQNEAQ. The CDR3 extends over 16 amino acids.

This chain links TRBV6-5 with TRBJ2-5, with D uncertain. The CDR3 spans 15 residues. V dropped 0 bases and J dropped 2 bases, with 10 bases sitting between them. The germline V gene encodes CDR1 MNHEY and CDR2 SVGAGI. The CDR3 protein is CASSYSYRTQETQYF. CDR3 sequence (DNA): TGTGCCAGCAGTTACTCTTACAGAACTCAAGAGACCCAGTACTTC.

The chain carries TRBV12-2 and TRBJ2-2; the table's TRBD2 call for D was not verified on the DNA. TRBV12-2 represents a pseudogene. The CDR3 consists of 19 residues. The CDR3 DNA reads TGTGCAAGTCGTCGACCGACGAGGCTAGCGGGCCCGAACACCGGGGAGCTGTTTTTT. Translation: CASRRPTRLAGPNTGELFF.

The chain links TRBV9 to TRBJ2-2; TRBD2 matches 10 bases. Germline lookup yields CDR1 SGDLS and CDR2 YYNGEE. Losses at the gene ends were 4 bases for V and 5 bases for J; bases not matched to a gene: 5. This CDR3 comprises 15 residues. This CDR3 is CASSTSGTDTGELFF. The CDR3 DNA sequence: TGTGCCAGCAGCACTAGCGGGACGGATACCGGGGAGCTGTTTTTT. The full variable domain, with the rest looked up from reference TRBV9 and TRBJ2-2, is DSGVTQTPKHLITATGQRVTLRCSPRSGDLSVYWYQQSLDQGLQFLIQYYNGEERAKGNILERFSAQQFPDLHSELNLSSLELGDSALYFCASSTSGTDTGELFFGEGSRLTVL.

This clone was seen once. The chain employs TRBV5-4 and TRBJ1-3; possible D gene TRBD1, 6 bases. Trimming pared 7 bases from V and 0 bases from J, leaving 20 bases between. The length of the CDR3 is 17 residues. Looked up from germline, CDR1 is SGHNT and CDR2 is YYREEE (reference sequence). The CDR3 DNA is TGTGCCAGCTCCCCTGAGGGGGGGTCTGTCTCTGGAAACACCATATATTTT. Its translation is CASSPEGGSVSGNTIYF.

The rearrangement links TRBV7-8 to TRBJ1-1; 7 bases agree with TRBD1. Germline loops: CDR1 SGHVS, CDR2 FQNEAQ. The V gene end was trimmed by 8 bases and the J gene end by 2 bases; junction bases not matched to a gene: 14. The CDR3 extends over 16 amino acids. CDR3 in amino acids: CASGVSGTEANTEAFF. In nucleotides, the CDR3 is TGTGCCAGCGGAGTAAGTGGGACAGAAGCCAACACTGAAGCTTTCTTT.

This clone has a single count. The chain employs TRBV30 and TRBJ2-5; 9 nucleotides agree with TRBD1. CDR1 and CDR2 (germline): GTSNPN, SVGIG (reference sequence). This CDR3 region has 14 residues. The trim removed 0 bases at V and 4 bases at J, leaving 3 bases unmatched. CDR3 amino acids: CAWSVGTGRETQYF. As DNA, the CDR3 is TGTGCCTGGAGTGTAGGGACAGGGAGAGAGACCCAGTACTTC.

The CDR3 loop is CASSLKDRASYEQYF. For the CDR3, the DNA is TGTGCCAGCAGCTTAAAGGACAGGGCCTCCTACGAGCAGTACTTC. The chain is built from TRBV11-2 and TRBJ2-7; 8 positions agree with TRBD1. This CDR3 has 15 amino acids. Germline assignment: CDR1 SGHAT and CDR2 FQNNGV. The V gene end was trimmed by 2 bases and the J gene end by 0 bases; junction bases not matched to a gene: 3.

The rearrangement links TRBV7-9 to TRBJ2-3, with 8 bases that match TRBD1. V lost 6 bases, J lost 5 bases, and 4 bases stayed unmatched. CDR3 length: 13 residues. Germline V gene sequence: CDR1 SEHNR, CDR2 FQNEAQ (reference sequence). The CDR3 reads CASRSGTGDTQYF. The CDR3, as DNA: TGTGCCAGCAGATCCGGGACAGGAGATACGCAGTATTTT.

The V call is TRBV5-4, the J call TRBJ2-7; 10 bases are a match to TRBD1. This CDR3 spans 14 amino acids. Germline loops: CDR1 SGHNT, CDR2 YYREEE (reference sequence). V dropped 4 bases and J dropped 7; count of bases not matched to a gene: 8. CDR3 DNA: TGTGCCAGCAGCCCAACGGACAGGGGGGAAGAGCAGTACTTC. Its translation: CASSPTDRGEEQYF.

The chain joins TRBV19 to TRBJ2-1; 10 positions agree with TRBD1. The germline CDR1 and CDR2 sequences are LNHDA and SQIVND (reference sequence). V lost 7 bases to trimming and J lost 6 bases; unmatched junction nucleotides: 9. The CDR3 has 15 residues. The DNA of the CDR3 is TGTGCCAGTACGGGGGACAGGGGCCTTTCCAATGAGCAGTTCTTC. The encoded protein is CASTGDRGLSNEQFF.

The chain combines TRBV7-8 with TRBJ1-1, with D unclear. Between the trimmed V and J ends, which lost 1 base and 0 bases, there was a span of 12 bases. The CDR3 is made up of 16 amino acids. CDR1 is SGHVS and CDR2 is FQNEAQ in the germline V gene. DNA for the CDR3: TGTGCCAGCAGCTTAGGTCGCGTTCCACTGAACACTGAAGCTTTCTTT. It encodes CASSLGRVPLNTEAFF.

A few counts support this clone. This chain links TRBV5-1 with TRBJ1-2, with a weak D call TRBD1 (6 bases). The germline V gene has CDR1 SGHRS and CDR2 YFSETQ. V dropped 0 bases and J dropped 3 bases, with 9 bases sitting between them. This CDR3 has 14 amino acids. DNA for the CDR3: TGCGCCAGCAGCTTGGCCACAGGGTACTATGGCTACACCTTC. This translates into CASSLATGYYGYTF.

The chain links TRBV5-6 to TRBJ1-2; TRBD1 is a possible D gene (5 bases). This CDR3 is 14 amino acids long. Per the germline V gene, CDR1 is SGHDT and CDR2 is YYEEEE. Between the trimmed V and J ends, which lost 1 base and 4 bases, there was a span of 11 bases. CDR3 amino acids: CASSLWTPPYGYTF. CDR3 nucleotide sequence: TGTGCCAGCAGCTTGTGGACACCCCCCTATGGCTACACCTTC.

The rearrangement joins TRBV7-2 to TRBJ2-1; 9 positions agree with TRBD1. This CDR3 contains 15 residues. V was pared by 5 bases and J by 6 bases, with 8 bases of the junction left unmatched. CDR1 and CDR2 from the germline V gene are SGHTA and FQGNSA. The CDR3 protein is CASSPWTGDGNEQFF. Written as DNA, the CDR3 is TGTGCCAGCAGCCCCTGGACAGGGGACGGCAATGAGCAGTTCTTC.

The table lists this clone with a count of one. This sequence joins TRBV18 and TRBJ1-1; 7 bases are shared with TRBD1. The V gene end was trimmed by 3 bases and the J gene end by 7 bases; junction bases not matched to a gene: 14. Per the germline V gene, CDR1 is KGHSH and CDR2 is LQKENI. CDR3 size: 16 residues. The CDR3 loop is CASSPTTGALPLEAFF. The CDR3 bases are TGTGCCAGCTCACCTACCACAGGGGCCTTACCCCTTGAAGCTTTCTTT. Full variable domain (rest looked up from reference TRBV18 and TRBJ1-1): NAGVMQNPRHLVRRRGQEARLRCSPMKGHSHVYWYRQLPEEGLKFMVYLQKENIIDESGMPKERFSAEFPKEGPSILRIQQVVRGDSAAYFCASSPTTGALPLEAFFGQGTRLTVV.

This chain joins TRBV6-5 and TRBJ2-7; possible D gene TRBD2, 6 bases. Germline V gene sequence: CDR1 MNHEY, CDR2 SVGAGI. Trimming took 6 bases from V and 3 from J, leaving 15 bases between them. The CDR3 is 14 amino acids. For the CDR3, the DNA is TGTGCCAGCAGCTCCTCACTAGCCTACTACGAGCAGTACTTC. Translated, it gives CASSSSLAYYEQYF.

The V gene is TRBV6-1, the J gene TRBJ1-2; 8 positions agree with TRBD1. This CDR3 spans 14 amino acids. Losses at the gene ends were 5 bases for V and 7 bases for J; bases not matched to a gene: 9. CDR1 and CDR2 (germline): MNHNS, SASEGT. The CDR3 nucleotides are TGTGCCAGCAGTCCAGGGGGCCAGGGGTTTGGCTACACCTTC. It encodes CASSPGGQGFGYTF.

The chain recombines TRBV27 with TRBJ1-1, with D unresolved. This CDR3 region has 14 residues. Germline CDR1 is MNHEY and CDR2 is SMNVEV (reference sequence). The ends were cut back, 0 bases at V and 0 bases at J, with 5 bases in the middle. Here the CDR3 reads CASSLSVMNTEAFF. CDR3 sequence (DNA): TGTGCCAGCAGTTTATCCGTAATGAACACTGAAGCTTTCTTT.

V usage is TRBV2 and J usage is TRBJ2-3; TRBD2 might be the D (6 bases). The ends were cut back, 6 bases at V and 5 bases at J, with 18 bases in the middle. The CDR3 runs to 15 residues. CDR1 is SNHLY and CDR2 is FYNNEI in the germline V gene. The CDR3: CASRSRMEGQDTQYF. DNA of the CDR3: TGTGCCAGCAGGTCGAGGATGGAGGGTCAAGATACGCAGTATTTT.

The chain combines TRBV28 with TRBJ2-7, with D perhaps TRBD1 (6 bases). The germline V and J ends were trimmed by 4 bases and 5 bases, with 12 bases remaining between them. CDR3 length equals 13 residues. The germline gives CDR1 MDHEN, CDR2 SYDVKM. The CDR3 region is CASSSTDRHEQYF. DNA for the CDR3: TGTGCCAGCAGTTCTACCGACAGGCACGAGCAGTACTTC.

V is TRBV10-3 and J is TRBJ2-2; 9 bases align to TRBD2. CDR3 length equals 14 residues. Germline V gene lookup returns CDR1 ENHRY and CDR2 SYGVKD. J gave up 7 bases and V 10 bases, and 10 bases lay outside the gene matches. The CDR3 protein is CASSGGRVVGELFF. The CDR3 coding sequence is TGTGCCAGTAGTGGCGGGAGGGTTGTCGGGGAGCTGTTTTTT.